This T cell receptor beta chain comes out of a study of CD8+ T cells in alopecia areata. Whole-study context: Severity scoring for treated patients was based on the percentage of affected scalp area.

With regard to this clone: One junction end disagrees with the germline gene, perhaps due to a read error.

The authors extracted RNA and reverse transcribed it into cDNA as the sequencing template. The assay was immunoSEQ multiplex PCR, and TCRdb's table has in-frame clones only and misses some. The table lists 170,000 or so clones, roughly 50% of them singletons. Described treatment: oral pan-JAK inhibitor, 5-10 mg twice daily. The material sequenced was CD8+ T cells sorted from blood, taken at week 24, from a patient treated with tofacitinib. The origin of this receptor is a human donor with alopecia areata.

Here the CDR3 reads CASSPGTDGYTF. CDR3 DNA sequence: TGTGCCAGCAGCCCCGGGACAGATGGCTACACCTTT. The chain recombines TRBV7-9 with TRBJ1-2; TRBD1 matches 7 bases. In germline, CDR1 is SEHNR, CDR2 FQNEAQ (reference sequence). The CDR3 loop spans 12 amino acids.